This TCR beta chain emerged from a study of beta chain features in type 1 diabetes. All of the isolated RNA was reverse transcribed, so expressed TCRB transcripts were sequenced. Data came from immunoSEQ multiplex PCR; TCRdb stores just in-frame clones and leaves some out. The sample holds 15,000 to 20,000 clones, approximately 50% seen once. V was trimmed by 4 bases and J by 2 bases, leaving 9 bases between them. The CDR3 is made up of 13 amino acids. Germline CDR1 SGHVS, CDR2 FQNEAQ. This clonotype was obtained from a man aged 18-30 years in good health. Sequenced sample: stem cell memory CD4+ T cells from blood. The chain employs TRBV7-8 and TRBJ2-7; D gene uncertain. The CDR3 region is CASSWRLPYEQYF. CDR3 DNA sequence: TGTGCCAGCAGCTGGCGGCTTCCCTACGAGCAGTACTTC.